What follows are 26 T cell receptor beta chains derived from one specimen sequenced in a study of regulatory T cells in long-lasting Graves disease. The time point is: persistent/refractory GD, antithyroid drugs over 5 years with positive TRAb. The authors made the TCR library using RNA they extracted from PBMCs. HTBI primers from iRepertoire and Arm-PCR of CDR3 regions yielded the TCR beta libraries. TCRdb analysed the multiplex PCR reads with MiXCR anew, one entry per CDR3 protein. The data hold 450,000 or so distinct CDR3 sequences, with around 20% observed a single time. The sequenced sample was peripheral blood mononuclear cells (PBMCs), obtained when the disease was refractory, from a patient treated with antithyroid drugs. Receptors originate from a female donor with Graves disease.

This clonotype was detected ten times or more. The rearrangement uses TRBV7-2 and TRBJ1-5; perhaps TRBD1 as D (5 bases). Deletions cut 0 bases from V and 5 bases from J, with 5 bases between. Germline V gives CDR1 SGHTA, CDR2 FQGNSA. This CDR3 comprises 13 residues. Written as DNA, the CDR3 is TGTGCCAGCAGCTTAGCAGGGGATCAGCCCCAGCATTTT. Residues: CASSLAGDQPQHF. The full variable domain, with the rest looked up from reference TRBV7-2 and TRBJ1-5, is GAGVSQSPSNKVTEKGKDVELRCDPISGHTALYWYRQSLGQGLEFLIYFQGNSAPDKSGLPSDRFSAERTGGSVSTLTIQRTQQEDSAVYLCASSLAGDQPQHFGDGTRLSIL.

The J gene is TRBJ1-2, the V gene TRBV4-1; no clear D gene. Trimming left V 7 bases short and J 1 base short, with 16 bases between. The CDR3 sequence is 15 residues long. The germline CDR1 and CDR2 sequences are MGHRA and YSYEKL. The CDR3 loop reads CASTFKVGNNYGYTF. DNA for the CDR3: TGCGCCAGCACCTTCAAGGTGGGGAATAACTATGGCTACACCTTC.

The sample holds a few counts of this clonotype. The V and J genes are TRBV6-1 and TRBJ1-1, with D hard to call. The CDR3 sequence is 16 residues long. Germline CDR1 reads MNHNS; CDR2 reads SASEGT. The V gene lost 4 bases and the J gene lost 1 base, with 16 bases spanning the gap. The CDR3 sequence: CASSADNFKGNTEAFF. In nucleotides, the CDR3 is TGTGCCAGCAGTGCAGACAACTTCAAGGGGAACACTGAAGCTTTCTTT.

The table lists this clonotype with many counts. The J gene is TRBJ2-7, the V gene TRBV2; D possibly corresponds to TRBD1 (5 bases). V lost 7 bases and J lost 2, with 12 bases in between. CDR1 is SNHLY and CDR2 is FYNNEI in the germline V gene. The CDR3 has 13 amino acids. CDR3 in DNA: TGTGCCAGCATCCTGACCAGGGCCTACGAGCAGTACTTC. It translates to CASILTRAYEQYF.

About this clonotype itself: This may arise from a read error, as a much more abundant clone is one base away. The V call is TRBV2, the J call TRBJ2-7; 8 positions match TRBD1. The CDR3 consists of 17 residues. Germline CDR1 and CDR2: SNHLY and FYNNEI. Trimming at V came to 3 bases and at J to 1 base, leaving 11 bases not matched to a gene. CDR3 sequence reads: CASSEEVRTGISYEQYF. The CDR3 DNA sequence: TGTGCCAGCAGTGAGGAAGTAAGGACAGGGATTTCCTACGAGCAGTACTTC.

This clonotype came up many times. Germline is not matched at one junction end, which may reflect a read error. The chain joins TRBV5-1 to TRBJ2-4, with D perhaps TRBD2 (6 bases). CDR1 and CDR2 (germline): SGHRS, YFSETQ. This CDR3 comprises 14 residues. The CDR3, as DNA: TGTGCCAGCAGTCCGGGACTAGCCAAAAACATTCAGTACTTC. Its translation is CASSPGLAKNIQYF.

The table lists this clonotype with many counts. The chain links TRBV20-1 to TRBJ2-5; D may be TRBD2 (6 bases). This CDR3 is 14 amino acids long. Per germline, CDR1 DFQATT and CDR2 SNEGSKA (reference sequence). V lost 0 bases, J lost 5 bases, and 13 bases lay in between. The CDR3 sequence is CSARDTGVEETQYF. The DNA of the CDR3 is TGCAGTGCTAGAGATACGGGAGTGGAGGAGACCCAGTACTTC.

On this clonotype itself: Being one base from a much bigger clone, this may be a read error. The gene calls are TRBV11-2 and TRBJ1-2; unclear D gene. This CDR3 has 13 amino acids. Per germline, CDR1 SGHAT and CDR2 FQNNGV. V dropped 11 bases and J dropped 5 bases, with 18 bases sitting between them. The CDR3 here is CAGSYSPGYGYTF. The CDR3 DNA sequence: TGTGCCGGCTCCTACTCCCCTGGGTATGGCTACACCTTC.

As regards this clonotype: The CDR3 does not end in the conserved phenylalanine or tryptophan, so this is likely a read error. The rearrangement links TRBV28 to TRBJ1-5; D possibly corresponds to TRBD1 (6 bases). The CDR3 has 15 residues. Per germline, CDR1 MDHEN and CDR2 SYDVKM. Trimming took 5 bases from V and 4 from J, leaving 15 bases between them. CDR3 nucleotide sequence: TGTGCCAGCAGTCCCGAGCTTGGACAGAATCAGCCCCAGCATCTT. Encoded protein: CASSPELGQNQPQHL.

This clonotype was observed at least ten times. The V call is TRBV19, the J call TRBJ2-2; D is possibly TRBD2 (5 bases). The V gene's germline CDR1 is LNHDA and CDR2 SQIVND (reference sequence). V lost 10 bases and J lost 5, with 11 bases in between. This CDR3 is built from 12 residues. The CDR3 here is CATSTRTGELFF. Written as DNA, the CDR3 is TGTGCCACCTCAACTAGGACCGGGGAGCTGTTTTTT. Together with reference TRBV19 and TRBJ2-2, the CDR3 gives the full variable domain: DGGITQSPKYLFRKEGQNVTLSCEQNLNHDAMYWYRQDPGQGLRLIYYSQIVNDFQKGDIAEGYSVSREKKESFPLTVTSAQKNPTAFYLCATSTRTGELFFGEGSRLTVL.

This clonotype occurred a few times. The rearrangement uses TRBV7-2 and TRBJ1-5; no reliable D call. Germline CDR1 reads SGHTA; CDR2 reads FQGNSA. V was pared by 5 bases and J by 5 bases, with 10 bases between. CDR3 length equals 13 residues. The CDR3 reads CASSPDRYQPQHF. CDR3 nucleotide sequence: TGTGCCAGCAGCCCGGACCGATATCAGCCCCAGCATTTT.

This chain uses TRBV7-2 with TRBJ2-1; D is uncertain. The V gene lost 4 bases and the J gene lost 3 bases, with 4 bases spanning the gap. CDR1 and CDR2 from the germline V gene are SGHTA and FQGNSA. The CDR3 runs to 12 residues. The DNA of the CDR3 is TGTGCCAGCAGCTATGACTACAATGAGCAGTTCTTC. Its translation is CASSYDYNEQFF.

The rearrangement links TRBV7-6 to TRBJ2-1; D tentatively fits TRBD1 or TRBD2 (5 bases each). From germline, CDR1 is SGHVS and CDR2 FNYEAQ. The germline V and J ends were trimmed by 0 bases and 6 bases, with 15 bases remaining between them. This CDR3 spans 16 amino acids. CDR3 amino acids: CASSLAPGPGLNEQFF. For the CDR3, the DNA is TGTGCCAGCAGCTTAGCCCCGGGACCGGGCCTCAATGAGCAGTTCTTC.

Concerning this clonotype itself: A much larger clone is a single base away; this may be a read error. The chain uses TRBV15 and TRBJ2-7; 9 bases align to TRBD2. Germline lookup yields CDR1 LNHNV and CDR2 YYDKDF (reference sequence). This CDR3 contains 15 residues. The CDR3 loop reads CAASRPSGTGYEQYF. In DNA, the CDR3 is TGTGCCGCCAGCAGACCTAGCGGGACCGGGTACGAGCAGTACTTC.

This sequence joins TRBV6-5 and TRBJ2-5; 10 bases align to TRBD2. The V and J ends lost 4 bases and 7 bases, in that order; junction bases with no gene match: 9. Germline V gives CDR1 MNHEY, CDR2 SVGAGI. This CDR3 region has 15 residues. The CDR3 protein is CASSSGLAIGATQYF. The CDR3 coding sequence is TGTGCCAGCAGTTCGGGACTAGCGATAGGTGCGACCCAGTACTTC.

The chain links TRBV10-3 to TRBJ2-2, with D unclear. CDR1 and CDR2 (germline): ENHRY, SYGVKD. The CDR3 sequence is 13 residues long. V dropped 0 bases and J dropped 6 bases, with 5 bases sitting between them. Here the CDR3 reads CAISESVSGELFF. The CDR3 bases are TGTGCCATCAGTGAGTCCGTGTCCGGGGAGCTGTTTTTT.

The chain links TRBV14 to TRBJ2-7; possibly TRBD1 for D (5 bases). Trimming stripped 1 base from V and 8 bases from J, with 21 bases between. The CDR3 totals 16 residues. CDR1 is SGHDN, CDR2 FVKESK, per germline. CDR3 sequence reads: CASSQGRPGQTIQQYF. DNA of the CDR3: TGTGCCAGCAGCCAAGGTCGCCCAGGGCAGACGATCCAGCAGTACTTC.

Only one count was recorded for this clonotype. The rearrangement uses TRBV7-3 and TRBJ2-3; the D gene could be TRBD1 or TRBD2 (5 bases each). V lost 5 bases to trimming and J lost 11 bases, with 20 bases between them. This CDR3 has 14 amino acids. Germline-derived CDR1 and CDR2 are SGHTA and FQGTGA. Here the CDR3 reads CASSPVGGKAMQYF. For the CDR3, the DNA is TGTGCCAGCAGCCCCGTTGGGGGTAAAGCAATGCAGTATTTT.

The rearrangement uses TRBV5-1 and TRBJ2-3; D not certain. The CDR3 contains 12 residues. Germline V gene lookup returns CDR1 SGHRS and CDR2 YFSETQ. V lost 6 bases and J lost 1, with 6 bases in between. CDR3 in DNA: TGCGCCAGCACTGTGGGCACAGATACGCAGTATTTT. This translates into CASTVGTDTQYF.

This clonotype was picked up many times. The chain employs TRBV14 and TRBJ2-7; TRBD2 matches 8 bases. Germline loops: CDR1 SGHDN, CDR2 FVKESK. The CDR3 is made up of 14 amino acids. V was clipped by 5 bases and J by 4 bases; unmatched bases: 7. The CDR3 DNA reads as TGTGCCAGCAGCAAGGGACTAGGGAATTACGAGCAGTACTTC. Its protein is CASSKGLGNYEQYF.

This clonotype was counted at least ten times. The V and J genes are TRBV28 and TRBJ1-1; no clear D. Per germline, CDR1 MDHEN and CDR2 SYDVKM. V lost 7 bases and J 0 bases, leaving 9 bases between the germline ends. The CDR3 runs to 13 residues. The CDR3 nucleotides are TGTGCCAGCAACCCAACTATGAACACTGAAGCTTTCTTT. It codes for CASNPTMNTEAFF.

The gene calls are TRBV28 and TRBJ2-4; 9 nucleotides line up with TRBD1. This CDR3 has 14 residues. CDR1 and CDR2 from the germline V gene are MDHEN and SYDVKM. V gave up 6 bases and J gave up 8 bases; unmatched junction bases: 8. The CDR3 nucleotides are TGTGCCAGCAGCAACCGGGACAGGGTACACATTCAGTACTTC. Translating it yields CASSNRDRVHIQYF.

The chain recombines TRBV9 with TRBJ2-7; D might be TRBD1 (6 bases). Germline CDR1 and CDR2: SGDLS and YYNGEE. The CDR3 contains 15 residues. V gave up 0 bases and J gave up 4 bases, with 14 bases separating them. The CDR3 here is CASSVEAGTWYEQYF. Written as DNA, the CDR3 is TGTGCCAGCAGCGTAGAGGCAGGGACATGGTACGAGCAGTACTTC.

This clonotype was seen more than once but under ten times. The rearrangement uses TRBV12-3 or TRBV12-4 and TRBJ1-1; the D gene is possibly TRBD1 (6 bases). V gave up 5 bases and J gave up 5 bases, with 12 bases separating them. The CDR3 has 13 amino acids. The CDR3 region has the DNA TGTGCCAGCAGTCGACAGGTCTTTACTGAAGCTTTCTTT. Amino acid sequence: CASSRQVFTEAFF.

The chain joins TRBV3-1 to TRBJ1-4; 8 bases are a match to TRBD1. Germline CDR1 and CDR2: LGHDT and YNNKEL (reference sequence). The CDR3 is made up of 15 amino acids. The V gene end was trimmed by 1 base and the J gene end by 7 bases; junction bases not matched to a gene: 5. The CDR3 DNA sequence: TGTGCCAGCAGCCAAGGGACAGGGAGTTCTGAAAAACTGTTTTTT. Translated, it gives CASSQGTGSSEKLFF. Together with reference TRBV3-1 and TRBJ1-4, the CDR3 gives the full variable domain: DTAVSQTPKYLVTQMGNDKSIKCEQNLGHDTMYWYKQDSKKFLKIMFSYNNKELIINETVPNRFSPKSPDKAHLNLHINSLELGDSAVYFCASSQGTGSSEKLFFGSGTQLSVL.

This clonotype was found a few times. The chain employs TRBV19 and TRBJ2-5, with TRBD2 matching 9 bases. CDR1 is LNHDA and CDR2 is SQIVND in the germline V gene (reference sequence). The CDR3 totals 15 residues. The junction had 9 bases not matched to a gene; V was cut back by 5 bases and J by 5 bases. The CDR3 nucleotides read TGTGCCAGTAGTGGACCGGGACTAGCCGGGGAGACCCAGTACTTC. Translating gives CASSGPGLAGETQYF.